The 18 T cell receptor beta chains presented below share a single source sample, sequenced in a study of blood T cell repertoires in COVID-19. TCRdb's copy holds only in-frame clones and misses some; the assay was immunoSEQ multiplex PCR. Here the sample spans roughly 250,000 clones, about four fifths being singletons. Input material: peripheral blood. All receptors come from a woman aged 65 to 85 with acute or convalescent COVID-19.

V is TRBV28 and J is TRBJ1-3; the D gene is possibly TRBD1 (6 bases). V was cut by 6 bases and J by 4 bases, with 13 bases left in between. Looked up from germline, CDR1 is MDHEN and CDR2 is SYDVKM. The CDR3 loop spans 14 amino acids. The CDR3, as DNA: TGTGCCAGCAGCTCAACAGGGATGGGAAACACCATATATTTT. It is translated as CASSSTGMGNTIYF. The whole variable domain, filled in from reference TRBV28 and TRBJ1-3, reads DVKVTQSSRYLVKRTGEKVFLECVQDMDHENMFWYRQDPGLGLRLIYFSYDVKMKEKGDIPEGYSVSREKKERFSLILESASTNQTSMYLCASSSTGMGNTIYFGEGSWLTVV.

The rearrangement joins TRBV24-1 to TRBJ1-2; no firm D call. Germline values: CDR1 KGHDR, CDR2 SFDVKD. The V end was cut by 7 bases, the J end by 3 bases, with 8 bases between. CDR3 length: 12 amino acids. DNA for the CDR3: TGTGCCACCAGGGGAGGAGACTATGGCTACACCTTC. Its translation: CATRGGDYGYTF.

This clone appeared a few times. The chain employs TRBV5-6 and TRBJ1-2; D is ambiguous. V shed 1 base and J shed 7 bases, with 20 bases lying between them. Germline V lookup: CDR1 SGHDT, CDR2 YYEEEE. The CDR3 contains 16 residues. CDR3 DNA: TGTGCCAGCAGCTTGCAGCGGCAGGCACTCTACGGTGGCTACACCTTC. Translated: CASSLQRQALYGGYTF.

J is TRBJ1-3 and V is TRBV9; D is unclear. V lost 0 bases and J 0 bases, leaving 7 bases between the germline ends. The CDR3 contains 15 residues. CDR1 and CDR2 (germline): SGDLS, YYNGEE. This CDR3 reads CASSVEEYSGNTIYF. The CDR3 DNA reads TGTGCCAGCAGCGTAGAAGAGTACTCTGGAAACACCATATATTTT.

This chain links TRBV6-4 with TRBJ1-2, with D uncertain. The germline V gene has CDR1 MRHNA and CDR2 SNTAGT. This CDR3 region has 14 residues. V lost 8 bases and J lost 0, with 13 bases in between. The CDR3 sequence: CASEGRRPNYGYTF. DNA of the CDR3: TGTGCCAGCGAAGGAAGGAGACCTAACTATGGCTACACCTTC.

This chain links TRBV24-1 with TRBJ1-1; 7 nucleotides match TRBD1. This CDR3 region has 15 residues. Trimming cost V 4 bases and J 3 bases; bases outside gene matches: 7. CDR1 is KGHDR and CDR2 is SFDVKD in the germline V gene. The chain's CDR3 is CATSEEGTAHTEAFF. The CDR3 DNA is TGTGCCACCAGTGAGGAAGGGACAGCACACACTGAAGCTTTCTTT.

This chain joins TRBV24-1 and TRBJ2-7; D perhaps matches TRBD1 (6 bases). The germline gives CDR1 KGHDR, CDR2 SFDVKD. This CDR3 is 14 amino acids long. Trimming left V 4 bases short and J 2 bases short, with 11 bases between. The CDR3 nucleotides read TGTGCCACCAGTGACCGCCGGGACACCTACGAGCAGTACTTC. This codes for CATSDRRDTYEQYF.

The chain uses TRBV24-1 and TRBJ1-1, with D possibly matching TRBD1 (6 bases). Germline CDR1 and CDR2: KGHDR and SFDVKD. The CDR3 runs 13 residues. V shed 4 bases and J shed 1 base, with 6 bases lying between them. In DNA, the CDR3 is TGTGCCACCAGTGAGACAGGGAACACTGAAGCTTTCTTT. Encoded protein: CATSETGNTEAFF.

The V and J genes are TRBV18 and TRBJ2-2; 7 bases line up with TRBD1. V lost 2 bases, J lost 1 base, and 4 bases stayed unmatched. The CDR3 extends over 16 amino acids. Germline assignment: CDR1 KGHSH and CDR2 LQKENI. CDR3 bases: TGTGCCAGCTCACCAGTGACAGGGATGAACACCGGGGAGCTGTTTTTT. It is translated as CASSPVTGMNTGELFF.

The chain employs TRBV2 and TRBJ2-5, with D possibly matching TRBD2 (5 bases). The CDR3 loop spans 15 amino acids. Trimming shortened V by 3 bases and J by 5 bases, and 16 bases separated the two germline ends. Germline CDR1 and CDR2: SNHLY and FYNNEI. CDR3 region: CASSEDWGGVETQYF. The DNA of the CDR3 is TGTGCCAGCAGTGAGGACTGGGGTGGGGTCGAGACCCAGTACTTC.

The V call is TRBV7-4, the J call TRBJ1-3; maybe TRBD1 (6 bases). Trimming took 5 bases from V and 0 from J, leaving 20 bases between them. Germline V CDR1 and CDR2: SGHVT, SQSDAQ. The CDR3 has 18 amino acids. The CDR3 DNA reads TGTGCCAGCAGCCGGCGGGTTGTGGGACACCTCTCTGGAAACACCATATATTTT. This gives the protein CASSRRVVGHLSGNTIYF.

The J gene is TRBJ2-2, the V gene TRBV4-1, with 9 bases lining up with TRBD1. Unmatched junction bases numbered 3, after V lost 2 bases and J lost 2 bases. This CDR3 spans 16 amino acids. Germline CDR1 and CDR2: MGHRA and YSYEKL. This CDR3 is CASSQMTGGNTGELFF. The CDR3 bases are TGCGCCAGCAGCCAAATGACAGGGGGTAACACCGGGGAGCTGTTTTTT.

V usage is TRBV30 and J usage is TRBJ2-2; D uncertain. V lost 0 bases and J 5 bases, leaving 7 bases between the germline ends. CDR1 is GTSNPN and CDR2 is SVGIG in the germline V gene (reference sequence). The CDR3 runs 13 residues. CDR3 sequence: CAWSVLGTGELFF. The CDR3 DNA reads TGTGCCTGGAGTGTACTTGGTACCGGGGAGCTGTTTTTT.

The rearrangement links TRBV7-8 to TRBJ1-1, with a tentative D call TRBD1 (6 bases). Deletions cut 5 bases from V and 3 bases from J, with 10 bases between. Looked up from germline, CDR1 is SGHVS and CDR2 is FQNEAQ. This CDR3 is built from 13 residues. The CDR3 protein is CASSPGQYTEAFF. The CDR3 DNA reads TGTGCCAGCAGCCCGGGACAATACACTGAAGCTTTCTTT.

The rearrangement uses TRBV28 and TRBJ1-5, with TRBD1 matching 7 bases. Germline V gives CDR1 MDHEN, CDR2 SYDVKM. The junction had 11 bases not matched to a gene; V was cut back by 8 bases and J by 1 base. The CDR3 has 16 residues. CDR3 residues: CASGSTQGRSNQPQHF. In nucleotides, the CDR3 is TGTGCCAGCGGATCTACACAGGGGAGGAGCAATCAGCCCCAGCATTTT.

The chain recombines TRBV27 with TRBJ1-6; the D gene is possibly TRBD1 (5 bases). Trimming took off 5 bases at V and 0 bases at J, with 8 bases between the two ends. The CDR3 has 15 amino acids. Germline V gene data show CDR1 as MNHEY and CDR2 as SMNVEV (reference sequence). In nucleotides, the CDR3 is TGTGCCAGCAGTCCTGACAGCTCCTATAATTCACCCCTCCACTTT. Translated, it gives CASSPDSSYNSPLHF.

There are a few counts of this clone. V usage is TRBV14 and J usage is TRBJ2-7; TRBD1 agrees at 11 bases. V trimming: 6 bases; J trimming: 7 bases; junction bases outside the gene matches: 8. Germline CDR1 reads SGHDN; CDR2 reads FVKESK. The CDR3 spans 14 residues. DNA for the CDR3: TGTGCCAGCAGAAATTCCGGGACAGGGGGAGAGCAGTACTTC. As protein: CASRNSGTGGEQYF.

The rearrangement links TRBV28 to TRBJ1-2; D is uncertain. The CDR3 is 14 residues long. The V gene lost 3 bases and the J gene lost 8 bases, with 16 bases spanning the gap. Germline CDR1 reads MDHEN; CDR2 reads SYDVKM. For the CDR3, the DNA is TGTGCCAGCAGTTTGGAATGGCAGGAAGGAGGCTACACCTTC. It codes for CASSLEWQEGGYTF.